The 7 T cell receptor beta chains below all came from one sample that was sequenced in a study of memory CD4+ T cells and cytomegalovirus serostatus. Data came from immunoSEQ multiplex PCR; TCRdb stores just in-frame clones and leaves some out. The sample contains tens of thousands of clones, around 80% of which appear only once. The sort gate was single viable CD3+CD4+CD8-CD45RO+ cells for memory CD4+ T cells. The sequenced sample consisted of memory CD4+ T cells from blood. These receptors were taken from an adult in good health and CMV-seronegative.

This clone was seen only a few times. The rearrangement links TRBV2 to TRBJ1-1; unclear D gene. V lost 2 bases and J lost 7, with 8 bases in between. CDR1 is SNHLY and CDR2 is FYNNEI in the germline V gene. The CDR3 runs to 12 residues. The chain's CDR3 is CASSEKRSEAFF. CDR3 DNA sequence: TGTGCCAGCAGTGAAAAGAGGAGTGAAGCTTTCTTT.

The CDR3 spells CASSLGVQTYEQYF. For the CDR3, the DNA is TGTGCCAGCAGCTTAGGGGTCCAGACCTACGAGCAGTACTTC. The chain uses TRBV7-2 and TRBJ2-7; D not certain. This CDR3 is built from 14 residues. CDR1 is SGHTA, CDR2 FQGNSA, per germline. Trimming removed 1 base from V and 2 bases from J, with 9 bases in between.

The DNA for the CDR3 is TGTGCCAGCAGCGCCCCCCGGGACGCAAGCACCGAAGCTTTCTTT. Protein sequence: CASSAPRDASTEAFF. The J gene is TRBJ1-1, the V gene TRBV7-9, with a tentative D call TRBD1 (5 bases). With 5 bases removed from V and 8 bases from J, the gap between germline ends came to 21 bases. Germline loops: CDR1 SEHNR, CDR2 FQNEAQ (reference sequence). This CDR3 comprises 15 residues.

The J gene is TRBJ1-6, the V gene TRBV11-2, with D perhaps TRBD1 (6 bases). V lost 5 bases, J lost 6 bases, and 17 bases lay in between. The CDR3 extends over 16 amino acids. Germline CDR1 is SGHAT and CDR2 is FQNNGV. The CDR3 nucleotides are TGTGCCAGCAGCGCGCACCAGGGGATCGTTAATTCACCCCTCCACTTT. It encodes CASSAHQGIVNSPLHF.

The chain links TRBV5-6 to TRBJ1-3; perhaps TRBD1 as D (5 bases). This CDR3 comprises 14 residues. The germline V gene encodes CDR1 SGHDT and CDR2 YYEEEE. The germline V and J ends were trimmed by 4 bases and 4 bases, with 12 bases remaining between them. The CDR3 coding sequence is TGTGCCAGCAGCCTGACAGATGGCGGAAACACCATATATTTT. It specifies CASSLTDGGNTIYF.

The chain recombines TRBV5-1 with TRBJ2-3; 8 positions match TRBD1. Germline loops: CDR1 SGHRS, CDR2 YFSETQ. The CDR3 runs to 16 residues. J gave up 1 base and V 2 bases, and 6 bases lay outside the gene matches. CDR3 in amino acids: CASSLRPGQGTDTQYF. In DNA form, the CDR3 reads TGCGCCAGCAGCTTAAGACCGGGACAGGGCACAGATACGCAGTATTTT.

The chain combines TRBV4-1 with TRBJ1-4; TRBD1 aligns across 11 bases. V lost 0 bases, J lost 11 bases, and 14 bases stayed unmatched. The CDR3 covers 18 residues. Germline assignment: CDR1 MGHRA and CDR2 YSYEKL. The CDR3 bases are TGCGCCAGCAGCCAAGACCCGGGACAGGGGGGACCGATTGGGAAACTGTTTTTT. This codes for CASSQDPGQGGPIGKLFF.